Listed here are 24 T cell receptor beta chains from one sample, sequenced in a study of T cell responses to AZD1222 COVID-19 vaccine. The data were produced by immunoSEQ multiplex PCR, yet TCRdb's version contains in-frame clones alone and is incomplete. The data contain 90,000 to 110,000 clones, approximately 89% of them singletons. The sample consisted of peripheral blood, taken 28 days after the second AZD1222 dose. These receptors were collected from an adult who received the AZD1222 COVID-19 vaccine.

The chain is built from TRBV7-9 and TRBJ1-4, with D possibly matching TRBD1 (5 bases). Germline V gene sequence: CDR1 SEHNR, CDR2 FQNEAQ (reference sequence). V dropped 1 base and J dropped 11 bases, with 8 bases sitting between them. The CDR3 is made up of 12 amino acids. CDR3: CASSLGGTKLFF. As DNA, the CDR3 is TGTGCCAGCAGCTTAGGCGGGACCAAACTGTTTTTT.

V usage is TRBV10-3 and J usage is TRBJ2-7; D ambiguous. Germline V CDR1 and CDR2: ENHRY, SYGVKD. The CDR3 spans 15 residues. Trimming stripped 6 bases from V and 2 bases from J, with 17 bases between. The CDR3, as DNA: TGTGCCATCAGCCCCGCGGCGGCTGGTGCCTACGAGCAGTACTTC. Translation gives CAISPAAAGAYEQYF.

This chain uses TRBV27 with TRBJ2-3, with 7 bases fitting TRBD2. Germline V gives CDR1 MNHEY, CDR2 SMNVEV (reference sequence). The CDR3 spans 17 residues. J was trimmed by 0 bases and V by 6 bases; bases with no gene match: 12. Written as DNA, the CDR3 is TGTGCCAGCAGCTACAAGCACCGGGACTACAGCACAGATACGCAGTATTTT. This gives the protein CASSYKHRDYSTDTQYF.

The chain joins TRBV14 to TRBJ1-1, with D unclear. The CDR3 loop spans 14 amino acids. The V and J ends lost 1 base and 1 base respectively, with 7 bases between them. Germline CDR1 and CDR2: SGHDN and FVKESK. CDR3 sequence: CASSQGAANTEAFF. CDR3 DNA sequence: TGTGCCAGCAGCCAAGGGGCCGCGAACACTGAAGCTTTCTTT.

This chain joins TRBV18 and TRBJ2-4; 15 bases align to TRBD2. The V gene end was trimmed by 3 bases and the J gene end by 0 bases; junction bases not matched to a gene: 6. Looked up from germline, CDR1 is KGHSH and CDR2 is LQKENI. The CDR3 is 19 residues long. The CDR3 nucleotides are TGTGCCAGCTCACCTCCGGGACTAGCGGGAGGTCTAGCCAAAAACATTCAGTACTTC. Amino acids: CASSPPGLAGGLAKNIQYF.

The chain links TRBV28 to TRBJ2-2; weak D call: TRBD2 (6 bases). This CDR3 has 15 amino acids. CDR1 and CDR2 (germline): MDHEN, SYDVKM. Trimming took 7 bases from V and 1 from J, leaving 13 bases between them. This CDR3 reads CASKRAAGNTGELFF. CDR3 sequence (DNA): TGTGCCAGCAAGCGGGCAGCAGGGAACACCGGGGAGCTGTTTTTT.

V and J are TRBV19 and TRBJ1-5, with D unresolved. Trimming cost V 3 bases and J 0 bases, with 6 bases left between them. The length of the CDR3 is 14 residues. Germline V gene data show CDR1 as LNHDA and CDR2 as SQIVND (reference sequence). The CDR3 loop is CASSIDYSNQPQHF. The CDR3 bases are TGTGCCAGTAGTATCGATTATAGCAATCAGCCCCAGCATTTT.

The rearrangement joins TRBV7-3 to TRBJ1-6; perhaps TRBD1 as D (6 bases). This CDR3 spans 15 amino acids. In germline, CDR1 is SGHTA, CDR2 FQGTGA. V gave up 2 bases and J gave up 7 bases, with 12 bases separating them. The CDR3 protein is CASSLDTGRNSPLHF. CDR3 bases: TGTGCCAGCAGCTTAGATACAGGGAGGAATTCACCCCTCCACTTT.

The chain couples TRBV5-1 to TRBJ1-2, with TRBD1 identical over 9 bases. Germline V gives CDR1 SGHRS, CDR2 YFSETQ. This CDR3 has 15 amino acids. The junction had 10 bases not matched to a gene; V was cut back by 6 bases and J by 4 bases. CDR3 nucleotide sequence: TGCGCCAGCAACCTATTACAGGGGGCCGGCTATGGCTACACCTTC. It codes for CASNLLQGAGYGYTF.

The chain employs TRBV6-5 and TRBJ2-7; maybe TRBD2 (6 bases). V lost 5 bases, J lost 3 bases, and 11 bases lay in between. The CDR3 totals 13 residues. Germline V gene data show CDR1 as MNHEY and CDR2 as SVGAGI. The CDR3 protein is CASSLSGGYEQYF. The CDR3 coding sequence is TGTGCCAGCAGTCTATCCGGGGGCTACGAGCAGTACTTC.

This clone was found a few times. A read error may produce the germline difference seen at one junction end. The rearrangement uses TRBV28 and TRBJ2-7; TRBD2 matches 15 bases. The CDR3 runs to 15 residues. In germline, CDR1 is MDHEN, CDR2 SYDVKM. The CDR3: CASSKTGTSGRPWHF. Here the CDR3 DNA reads TGTGCCAGCAGTAAGACCGGGACTAGCGGGAGGCCGTGGCACTTC.

CDR3 loop: CASSSLGSGNTIYF. DNA of the CDR3: TGTGCCAGCAGCTCCCTAGGCTCTGGAAACACCATATATTTT. This rearrangement joins TRBV7-6 to TRBJ1-3; D is unclear. The CDR3 has 14 residues. The V end was cut by 4 bases, the J end by 0 bases, with 7 bases between. Germline V CDR1 and CDR2: SGHVS, FNYEAQ.

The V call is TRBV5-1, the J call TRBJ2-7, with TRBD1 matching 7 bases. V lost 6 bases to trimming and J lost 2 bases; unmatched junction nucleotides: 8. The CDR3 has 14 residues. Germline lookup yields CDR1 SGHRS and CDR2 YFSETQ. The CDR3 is CASNFEGGPYEQYF. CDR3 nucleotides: TGCGCCAGCAACTTCGAAGGGGGCCCCTACGAGCAGTACTTC.

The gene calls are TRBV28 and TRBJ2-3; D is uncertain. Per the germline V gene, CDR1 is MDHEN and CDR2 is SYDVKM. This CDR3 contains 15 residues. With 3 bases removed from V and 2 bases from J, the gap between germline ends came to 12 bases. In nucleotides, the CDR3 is TGTGCCAGCAGTTTCCACCCAGACCCCACAGATACGCAGTATTTT. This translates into CASSFHPDPTDTQYF.

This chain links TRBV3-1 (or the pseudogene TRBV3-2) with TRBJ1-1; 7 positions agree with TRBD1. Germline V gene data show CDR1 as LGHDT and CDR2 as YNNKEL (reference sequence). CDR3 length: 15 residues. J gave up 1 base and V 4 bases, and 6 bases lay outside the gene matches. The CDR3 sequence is CASSPIGTANTEAFF. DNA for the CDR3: TGTGCCAGCAGCCCAATCGGGACAGCGAACACTGAAGCTTTCTTT.

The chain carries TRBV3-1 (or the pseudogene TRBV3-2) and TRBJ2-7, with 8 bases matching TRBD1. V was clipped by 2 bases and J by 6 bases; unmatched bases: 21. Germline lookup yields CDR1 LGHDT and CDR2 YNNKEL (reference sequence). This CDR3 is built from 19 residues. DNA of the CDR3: TGTGCCAGCAGCCAACTGGATATGACAGGGGACCAGGCCACCCGCGAGCAGTACTTC. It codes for CASSQLDMTGDQATREQYF.

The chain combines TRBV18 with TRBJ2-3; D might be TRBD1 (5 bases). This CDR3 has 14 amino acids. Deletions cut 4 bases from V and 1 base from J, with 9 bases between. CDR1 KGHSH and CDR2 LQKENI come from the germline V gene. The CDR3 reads CASSRTTGTDTQYF. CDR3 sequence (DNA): TGTGCCAGCTCACGGACAACGGGCACAGATACGCAGTATTTT.

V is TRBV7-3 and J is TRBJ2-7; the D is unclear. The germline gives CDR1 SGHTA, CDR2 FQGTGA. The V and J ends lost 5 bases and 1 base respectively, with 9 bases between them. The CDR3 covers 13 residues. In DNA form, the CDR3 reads TGTGCCAGCAGCAGTGGGCAGTCCTACGAGCAGTACTTC. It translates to CASSSGQSYEQYF.

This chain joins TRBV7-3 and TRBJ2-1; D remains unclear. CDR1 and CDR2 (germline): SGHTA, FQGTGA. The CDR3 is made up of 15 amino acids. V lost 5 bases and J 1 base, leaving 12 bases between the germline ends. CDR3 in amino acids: CASSPSATSYNEQFF. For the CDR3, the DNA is TGTGCCAGCAGCCCCAGCGCTACATCCTACAATGAGCAGTTCTTC. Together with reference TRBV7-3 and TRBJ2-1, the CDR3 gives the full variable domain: GAGVSQTPSNKVTEKGKYVELRCDPISGHTALYWYRQSLGQGPEFLIYFQGTGAADDSGLPNDRFFAVRPEGSVSTLKIQRTERGDSAVYLCASSPSATSYNEQFFGPGTRLTVL.

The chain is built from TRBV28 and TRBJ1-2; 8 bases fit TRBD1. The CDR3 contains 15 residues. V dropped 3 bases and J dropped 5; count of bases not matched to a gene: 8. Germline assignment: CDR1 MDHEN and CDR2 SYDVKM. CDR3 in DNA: TGTGCCAGCAGTTTTGGGGACAGGTCTTGGTATGGCTACACCTTC. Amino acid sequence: CASSFGDRSWYGYTF.

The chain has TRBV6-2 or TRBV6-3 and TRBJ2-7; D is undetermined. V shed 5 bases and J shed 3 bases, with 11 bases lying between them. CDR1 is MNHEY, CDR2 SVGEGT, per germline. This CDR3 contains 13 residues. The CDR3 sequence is CASSRRYSYEQYF. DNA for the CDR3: TGTGCCAGCAGTCGTCGTTACAGCTACGAGCAGTACTTC.

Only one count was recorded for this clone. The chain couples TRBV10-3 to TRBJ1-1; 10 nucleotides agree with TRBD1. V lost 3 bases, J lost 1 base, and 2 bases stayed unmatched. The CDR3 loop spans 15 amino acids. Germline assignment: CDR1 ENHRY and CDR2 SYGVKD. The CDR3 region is CAISDDRGRNTEAFF. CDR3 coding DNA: TGTGCCATCAGTGACGACAGGGGGCGGAACACTGAAGCTTTCTTT.

CDR3 amino acids: CAWSPPGSLTGELFF. The CDR3, as DNA: TGTGCCTGGAGTCCACCCGGGAGCCTCACCGGGGAGCTGTTTTTT. This chain connects TRBV30 to TRBJ2-2; possible D gene TRBD2, 6 bases. This CDR3 has 15 amino acids. Trimming removed 2 bases from V and 4 bases from J, with 14 bases in between. From germline, CDR1 is GTSNPN and CDR2 SVGIG (reference sequence). Full variable domain (rest looked up from reference TRBV30 and TRBJ2-2): SQTIHQWPATLVQPVGSPLSLECTVEGTSNPNLYWYRQAAGRGLQLLFYSVGIGQISSEVPQNLSASRPQDRQFILSSKKLLLSDSGFYLCAWSPPGSLTGELFFGEGSRLTVL.

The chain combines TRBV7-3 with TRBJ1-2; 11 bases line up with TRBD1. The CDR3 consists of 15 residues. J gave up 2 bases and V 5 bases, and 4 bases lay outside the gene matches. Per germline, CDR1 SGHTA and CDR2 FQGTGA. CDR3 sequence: CASSADRGPNYGYTF. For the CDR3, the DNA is TGTGCCAGCAGCGCGGACAGGGGGCCGAACTATGGCTACACCTTC.